This is a list of T cell receptor beta chains from one sample in a study of T cells in Graves' hyperthyroidism and ophthalmopathy. TCRdb redid the calling of the multiplex PCR reads with MiXCR, one entry per CDR3 protein. The table includes fewer than 250,000 distinct CDR3 sequences, roughly 15% detected once. Input material: blood. These receptors all come from a woman aged 18-29 years with Graves' ophthalmopathy. CDR3s leave out the opening cysteine and the closing phenylalanine or tryptophan.

TRBV24-1,TRBJ2-1,ATSDSQGPHYNEQF
TRBV19,TRBJ2-5,ASSIGQGGQETQY
TRBV10-3,TRBJ1-3,AISVGTGSGNTIY
TRBV28,TRBJ2-1,ASSLSPPTSGHSYNEQF
TRBV28,TRBJ2-7,ASSPTGLAGGPVSYEQY
TRBV10-2,TRBJ2-2,ASSERLAGNTGELF
TRBV20-1,TRBJ1-1,SAQGYTEAF
TRBV28,TRBJ2-3,ASSWDSTSTDTQY
TRBV20-1,TRBJ1-1,SAAGQSNTEAF
TRBV6-1,TRBJ2-7,ASSDRTAYEQY
TRBV19,TRBJ1-1,ARDRGQDPYAEAF
TRBV7-9,TRBJ2-7,ASSLGTGVVYEQY
TRBV7-9,TRBJ1-2,ASSLTGTDPNYGYT
TRBV6-1,TRBJ2-2,ASSLARYGIETGELF
TRBV5-1,TRBJ1-1,ASSSTGTGGTEAF
TRBV20-1,TRBJ2-1,SPSSGNEQF
TRBV20-1,TRBJ1-1,SASGRAETEAF
TRBV2,TRBJ2-5,ASSRGLATLETQY
TRBV2,TRBJ2-5,ASTAKETQY
TRBV12-3/TRBV12-4,TRBJ2-7,ASSQDWGGYEQY
TRBV7-8,TRBJ2-2,ASSLDLYRGDTGELF
TRBV6-9,TRBJ2-7,ASSYRGQGAHEQY
TRBV20-1,TRBJ1-2,SALLTTDYGYT
TRBV5-6,TRBJ1-6,ASNRPTLGDSPLH
TRBV6-1,TRBJ2-7,ASRLRSGGSYEQY
TRBV28,TRBJ2-1,ASSPSAGGYEQF
TRBV7-2,TRBJ1-5,ASSPRRRVQPQH
TRBV7-8,TRBJ2-7,ASRRSRGTYFDEQY
TRBV6-1,TRBJ2-6,ASSEAPFGGRPGGISGANVLT
TRBV20-1,TRBJ2-1,SARTPFEQF
TRBV5-4,TRBJ2-3,ASSLDRGTSADTQY
TRBV11-2,TRBJ2-7,ASSPGQASSYEQY
TRBV7-2,TRBJ2-1,ASSSGPGPLSEQF
TRBV20-1,TRBJ2-7,SARILAETYEQY
TRBV7-2,TRBJ2-3,ASSFKGLAGEGSDTQY
TRBV13,TRBJ2-7,ASSSRDNSYEQY
TRBV30,TRBJ2-2,AWSLQGPGELF
TRBV20-1,TRBJ2-1,SAPGTGTSGNNEQF
TRBV6-6,TRBJ1-4,ASSYSGGGTNEKLF
TRBV7-8,TRBJ1-5,ASSSGTGGNQPQH
TRBV20-1,TRBJ1-2,SARVAGYGYT
TRBV12-3/TRBV12-4,TRBJ2-5,ASSFRTSGGRETQY
TRBV12-3/TRBV12-4,TRBJ2-3,ASSAPSASTDTQY
TRBV6-1,TRBJ2-1,ASTPGGLYNEQF
TRBV6-1,TRBJ2-1,ASSYLYEQF
TRBV20-1,TRBJ1-6,SCLTAIDSPLH
TRBV5-6,TRBJ2-7,ASSLSQGVGEQY
TRBV7-2,TRBJ2-7,ASSSGPNYEQY
TRBV7-3,TRBJ1-2,ATSLSEGWGYGYT
TRBV6-1,TRBJ2-7,ASRWDSRSIYEQY
TRBV9,TRBJ2-3,ASSNSGGGSTDTQY
TRBV20-1,TRBJ2-5,SASSASGSLEY
TRBV15,TRBJ2-1,ATSRGTGRNEQF
TRBV20-1,TRBJ2-2,SARDWRDSNTGELF
TRBV28,TRBJ1-2,ASSPGDRGRGYT